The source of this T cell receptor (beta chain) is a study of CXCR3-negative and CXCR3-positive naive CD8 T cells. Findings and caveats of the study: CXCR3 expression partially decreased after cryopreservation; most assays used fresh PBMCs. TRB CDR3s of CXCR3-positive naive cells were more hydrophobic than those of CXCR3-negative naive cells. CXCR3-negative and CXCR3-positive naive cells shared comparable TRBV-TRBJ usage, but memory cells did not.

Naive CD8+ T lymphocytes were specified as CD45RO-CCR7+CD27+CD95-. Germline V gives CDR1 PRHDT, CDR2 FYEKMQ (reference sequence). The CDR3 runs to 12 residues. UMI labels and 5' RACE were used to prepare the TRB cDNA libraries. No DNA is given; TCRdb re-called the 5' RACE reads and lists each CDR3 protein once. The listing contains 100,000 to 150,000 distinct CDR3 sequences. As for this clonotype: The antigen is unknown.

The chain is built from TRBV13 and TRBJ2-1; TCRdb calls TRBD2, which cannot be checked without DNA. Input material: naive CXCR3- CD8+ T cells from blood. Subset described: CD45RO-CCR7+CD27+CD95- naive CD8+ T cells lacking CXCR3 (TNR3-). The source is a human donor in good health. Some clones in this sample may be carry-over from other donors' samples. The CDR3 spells CASSATSDEQFF.